Listed below are T cell receptor beta chains from one sample, sequenced in a study of blood T cell repertoires in COVID-19. Assay: immunoSEQ multiplex PCR; the TCRdb copy retains only in-frame clones and omits some. This repertoire shows roughly 110,000 clones, 60% to 85% found once; its top ten account for around 6.2%. The sequenced sample consisted of peripheral blood. Receptors were obtained from a man aged 80 or over with COVID-19, enrolled during active disease. Both conserved end residues are part of each CDR3. The D gene is left open where the match is weak. A row's size may be missing; if present it is once, few, many or a size class.

>TRBV6-2/TRBV6-3|TRBJ2-6|-|-
TGTGCCAGCAGTTCGGGACTGCCCAAGTCACTCTCTGGGGCCAACGTCCTGACTTTC
CASSSGLPKSLSGANVLTF
>TRBV28|TRBJ2-3|once|TRBD2
TGTGCCAGCAGGAGACTAGCGGGAGGGCTCACAGATACGCAGTATTTT
CASRRLAGGLTDTQYF
>TRBV13|TRBJ1-5|-|-
TGTGCCAGCAGCTTGGGAGGGGGATACAATCAGCCCCAGCATTTT
CASSLGGGYNQPQHF
>TRBV4-2|TRBJ2-7|-|-
TGTGCCAGCAGCCAAGATTCCGACAGTTCCTACGAGCAGTACTTC
CASSQDSDSSYEQYF
>TRBV11-2|TRBJ2-7|-|-
TGTGCCAGCAGCTTAGTCCAGGCTCCCTCCTCCTCATCCGAGCAGTACTTC
CASSLVQAPSSSSEQYF
>TRBV2|TRBJ2-3|-|TRBD1
TGTGCCAGCAGTGGGGTGGCCGGGACAGCTCCCACAGATACGCAGTATTTT
CASSGVAGTAPTDTQYF
>TRBV28|TRBJ2-1|-|TRBD1
TGTGCCACCAGCGAGACAGGGGGCGGTGAGCAGTTCTTC
CATSETGGGEQFF
>TRBV6-5|TRBJ1-1|few|-
TGTGCCAGCAGTTACCTGGACACCTACACTGAAGCTTTCTTT
CASSYLDTYTEAFF
>TRBV10-1|TRBJ1-2|-|TRBD1
TGCGCCAGCAGCAGGGGACAGTGGTCTGGCTACACCTTC
CASSRGQWSGYTF
>TRBV7-9|TRBJ1-1|-|TRBD1
TGTGCCAGCAGCACTCGGACAGGGAAAGGCTACTGGAACACTGAAGCTTTCTTT
CASSTRTGKGYWNTEAFF
>TRBV11-1|TRBJ2-7|-|TRBD1
TGTGCCAGCAGTTCCGATCAGGGGGTCAAGCAGTACTTC
CASSSDQGVKQYF
>TRBV19|TRBJ2-1|once|TRBD2
TGTGCCAGTAAACAACTAGCGGGAGCCTATGAGCAGTTCTTC
CASKQLAGAYEQFF
>TRBV28|TRBJ1-1|-|-
TGTGCCACCAGGGGAACCAGACAGACGAACACTGAAGCTTTCTTT
CATRGTRQTNTEAFF
>TRBV2|TRBJ2-1|-|TRBD1
TGTGCCAGCAGTGAGAGACAGGGGGCGCTTCGGCAGTTCTTC
CASSERQGALRQFF
>TRBV3-1/TRBV3-2|TRBJ1-3|-|-
TGTGCCAGCAGCCCGTGGACAGATGAAAACACCATATATTTT
CASSPWTDENTIYF
>TRBV2|TRBJ2-7|-|-
TGTGCCAGCAGTACTCAATCCTACGAGCAGTACTTC
CASSTQSYEQYF
>TRBV6-2/TRBV6-3|TRBJ2-3|-|-
TGTGCCAGCAGTAATGACAGATTCACAGATACGCAGTATTTT
CASSNDRFTDTQYF
>TRBV6-5|TRBJ1-2|-|-
TGTGCCAGCAGCCGTGACACATTACGCTACACCTTC
CASSRDTLRYTF
>TRBV5-1|TRBJ2-3|-|TRBD1
TGCGCCAGCAGCCCGACCCGGGACAGGGGGCGTGATACGCAGTATTTT
CASSPTRDRGRDTQYF
>TRBV5-1|TRBJ2-7|-|TRBD1
TGCGCCAGCAGCTTGTCTAGCAGGGGGCTTTCCTACGAGCAGTACTTC
CASSLSSRGLSYEQYF
>TRBV6-5|TRBJ1-6|few|TRBD1
TGTGCCAGCAGTCGGCAGGGGGTAGGTAATTCACCCCTCCACTTT
CASSRQGVGNSPLHF
>TRBV6-1|TRBJ1-3|-|-
TGTGCCAGCAGTGAGAACAGGGATCATGGAAACACCATATATTTT
CASSENRDHGNTIYF
>TRBV28|TRBJ2-7|-|TRBD1
TGTGCCAGCAGTCCTCCGGACAGGGGAGGCTACGAGCAGTACTTC
CASSPPDRGGYEQYF
>TRBV7-8|TRBJ1-5|-|-
TGTGCCAGCAGCGTGACATTTCTTCAGCCCCAGCATTTT
CASSVTFLQPQHF
>TRBV28|TRBJ2-2|-|TRBD2
TGTGCCAGCAGTTTAACTCTAGCGGGAGTCCCCGGGGAGCTGTTTTTT
CASSLTLAGVPGELFF
>TRBV5-1|TRBJ2-1|-|TRBD1
TGCGCCAGCAGCTCCGGACAGGACCCCTACAATGAGCAGTTCTTC
CASSSGQDPYNEQFF
>TRBV4-3|TRBJ2-3|-|TRBD2
TGCGCCAGCAGCCAAGGTAGCGGGAGGCCGGATACGCAGTATTTT
CASSQGSGRPDTQYF
>TRBV10-3|TRBJ2-7|-|TRBD2
TGTGCCATCAGTGAACGCGGGAGGGAGTTGTCCGAGCAGTACTTC
CAISERGRELSEQYF
>TRBV30|TRBJ2-6|-|-
TGTGCCTGGACCATCCCCCCCGGTCTGCCCTCTGGGGCCAACGTCCTGACTTTC
CAWTIPPGLPSGANVLTF
>TRBV7-9|TRBJ2-7|-|TRBD1
TGTGCCAGCAGCAGAGGGACAGGGGGACCCTACGAGCAGTACTTC
CASSRGTGGPYEQYF
>TRBV28|TRBJ2-1|few|-
TGTGCCAGCAGTTTACTGGAGCCATACAATGAGCAGTTCTTC
CASSLLEPYNEQFF
>TRBV10-2|TRBJ1-4|few|-
TGCGCCAGCAGTGTTGAGGGGACACATGAAAAACTGTTTTTT
CASSVEGTHEKLFF
>TRBV3-1/TRBV3-2|TRBJ2-1|-|TRBD2
TGTGCCAGCAGCCTTGAGGGACTAGCGGGAGGTCTAAATGAGCAGTTCTTC
CASSLEGLAGGLNEQFF
>TRBV7-9|TRBJ2-3|-|-
TGTGCCAGCAGCTTAGTCACGCTAGCCACGCAGTATTTT
CASSLVTLATQYF
>TRBV19|TRBJ2-5|-|TRBD2
TGTGCCAGTAGGGGGGGAAGTAGCGGGAGAGAAGAGACCCAGTACTTC
CASRGGSSGREETQYF
>TRBV6-5|TRBJ2-3|-|-
TGTGCCAGCAAAACGGTATCCACAGATACGCAGTATTTT
CASKTVSTDTQYF
>TRBV19|TRBJ2-1|-|-
TGTGCCAGTAGTATAAAAGCGGTGTTAGGCAATGAGCAGTTCTTC
CASSIKAVLGNEQFF
>TRBV7-8|TRBJ2-5|-|-
TGTGCCAGCAGCTTAGGAGGGGGTGGAGAGACCCAGTACTTC
CASSLGGGGETQYF
>TRBV11-2|TRBJ2-2|once|TRBD2
TGTGCCAGCAGCTTGAGCGGGAGGGCCGGGGACACCGGGGAGCTGTTTTTT
CASSLSGRAGDTGELFF
>TRBV2|TRBJ2-7|-|TRBD1
TGTGCCAGCAGTACAGGGGGGTACTACGAGCAGTACTTC
CASSTGGYYEQYF
>TRBV7-9|TRBJ2-5|few|-
TGTGCCAGCAGCTTAGCCGAGACTGCGACCCAGTACTTC
CASSLAETATQYF
>TRBV18|TRBJ2-1|few|TRBD2
TGTGCCAGCTCCCCGTCAAGACTAGCGGACAATGAGCAGTTCTTC
CASSPSRLADNEQFF
>TRBV29-1|TRBJ2-3|-|TRBD2
TGCAGCGTCACCGGGACTAGCGGGAGCTCAGATACGCAGTATTTT
CSVTGTSGSSDTQYF
>TRBV21-1|TRBJ2-7|-|-
TGTGCCAGCAGCAAAAACCCCGTGTCAGTCTGCGGGACCGAGACCTACGAGCAGTACTTC
CASSKNPVSVCGTETYEQYF
>TRBV5-1|TRBJ2-7|few|-
TGCGCCAGCAGCTTGACAGGTTCCTACGAGCAGTACTTC
CASSLTGSYEQYF
>TRBV9|TRBJ2-2|once|TRBD2
TGTGCCAGCAGCGTAGTGCCCCTGGGAGGGATTAACACCGGGGAGCTGTTTTTT
CASSVVPLGGINTGELFF
>TRBV14|TRBJ2-2|-|-
TGTGCCAGCTCCGGGACTTCCGAAGGGGAGCTGTTTTTT
CASSGTSEGELFF
>TRBV19|TRBJ1-1|-|-
TGTGCCAGTAGTATTCAGGGTTCGGACACTGAAGCTTTCTTT
CASSIQGSDTEAFF
>TRBV24-1|TRBJ2-3|-|TRBD2
TGTGCCACCAGTGATCCCGGACTAGCGGGAACAGATACGCAGTATTTT
CATSDPGLAGTDTQYF
>TRBV5-4|TRBJ2-7|-|TRBD1
TGTGCCAGCAGCTTGGACAGGGGGAGCTACGAGCAGTACTTC
CASSLDRGSYEQYF
>TRBV7-2|TRBJ1-5|few|-
TGTGCCAGCAGCTCTCAATCCTCAGGGAGGTCCGATCAGCCCCAGCATTTT
CASSSQSSGRSDQPQHF
>TRBV18|TRBJ1-4|-|TRBD1
TGTGCCAGCTCACCGGGGACAGGCCGTAATGAAAAACTGTTTTTT
CASSPGTGRNEKLFF
>TRBV18|TRBJ1-5|few|-
TGTGCCAGCTCACCACCTTCGGGATATCAGCCCCAGCATTTT
CASSPPSGYQPQHF
>TRBV6-5|TRBJ1-1|-|-
TGTGCCAGCAGCCTCCGGGTATTCACTGAAGCTTTCTTT
CASSLRVFTEAFF
>TRBV2|TRBJ2-2|once|-
TGTGCCAGCAGTGAACGTCCGACCGGGGAGCTGTTTTTT
CASSERPTGELFF
>TRBV28|TRBJ1-1|-|-
TGTGCCAGCAATAGAAGGGGGGGAGCTTTCTTT
CASNRRGGAFF